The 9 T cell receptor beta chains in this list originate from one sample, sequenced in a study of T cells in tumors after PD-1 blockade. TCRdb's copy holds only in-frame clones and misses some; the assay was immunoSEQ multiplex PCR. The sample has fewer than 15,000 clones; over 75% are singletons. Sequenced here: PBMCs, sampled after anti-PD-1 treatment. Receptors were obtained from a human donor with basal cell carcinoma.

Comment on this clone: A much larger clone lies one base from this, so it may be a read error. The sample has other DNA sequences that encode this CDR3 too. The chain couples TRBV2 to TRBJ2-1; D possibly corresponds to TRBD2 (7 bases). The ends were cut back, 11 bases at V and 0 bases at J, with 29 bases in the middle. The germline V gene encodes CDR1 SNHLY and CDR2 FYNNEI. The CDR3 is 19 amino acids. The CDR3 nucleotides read TGTGCCTGCTGTGATGGGGGGGCGGGGGAGGGGAGCTCCTACAATGAGCAGTTCTTC. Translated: CACCDGGAGEGSSYNEQFF.

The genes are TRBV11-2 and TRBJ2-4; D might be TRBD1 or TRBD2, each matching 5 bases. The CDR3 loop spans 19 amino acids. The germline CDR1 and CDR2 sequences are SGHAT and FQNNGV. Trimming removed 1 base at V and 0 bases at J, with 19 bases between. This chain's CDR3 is CASSLGGYNNLLAKNIQYF. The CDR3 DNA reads TGTGCCAGCAGCTTAGGGGGGTATAACAACCTTCTAGCCAAAAACATTCAGTACTTC. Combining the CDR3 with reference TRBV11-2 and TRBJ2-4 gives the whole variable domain EAGVAQSPRYKIIEKRQSVAFWCNPISGHATLYWYQQILGQGPKLLIQFQNNGVVDDSQLPKDRFSAERLKGVDSTLKIQPAKLEDSAVYLCASSLGGYNNLLAKNIQYFGAGTRLSVL.

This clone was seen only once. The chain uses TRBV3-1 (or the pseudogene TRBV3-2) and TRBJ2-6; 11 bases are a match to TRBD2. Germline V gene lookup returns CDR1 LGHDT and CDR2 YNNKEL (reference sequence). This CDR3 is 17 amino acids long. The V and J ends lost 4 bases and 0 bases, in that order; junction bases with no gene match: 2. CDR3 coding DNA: TGTGCCAGCAGCCCCGGGACTAGCGGCTCTGGGGCCAACGTCCTGACTTTC. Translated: CASSPGTSGSGANVLTF.

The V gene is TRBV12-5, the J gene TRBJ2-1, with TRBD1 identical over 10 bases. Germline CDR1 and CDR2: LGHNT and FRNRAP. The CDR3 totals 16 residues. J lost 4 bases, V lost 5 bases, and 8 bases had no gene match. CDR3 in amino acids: CASGPPGTGEYNEQFF. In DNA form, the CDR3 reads TGTGCTAGTGGTCCACCCGGGACAGGGGAATACAATGAGCAGTTCTTC.

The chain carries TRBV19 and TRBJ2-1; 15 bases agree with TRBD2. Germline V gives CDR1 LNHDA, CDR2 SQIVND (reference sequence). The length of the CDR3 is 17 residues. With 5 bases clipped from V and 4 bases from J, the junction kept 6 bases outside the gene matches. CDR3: CASSPLGLAGGYNEQFF. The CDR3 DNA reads TGTGCCAGTAGTCCCCTGGGACTAGCGGGGGGATACAATGAGCAGTTCTTC.

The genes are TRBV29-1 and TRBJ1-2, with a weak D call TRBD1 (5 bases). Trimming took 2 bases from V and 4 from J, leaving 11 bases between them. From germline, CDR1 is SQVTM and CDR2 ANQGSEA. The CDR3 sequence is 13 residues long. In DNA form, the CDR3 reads TGCAGCGTTGAATCGGGGGATTCCTATGGCTACACCTTC. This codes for CSVESGDSYGYTF.

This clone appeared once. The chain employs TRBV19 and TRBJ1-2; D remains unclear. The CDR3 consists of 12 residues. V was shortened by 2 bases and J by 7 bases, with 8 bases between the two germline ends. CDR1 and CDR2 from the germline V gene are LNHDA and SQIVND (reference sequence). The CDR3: CASSIRGIGYTF. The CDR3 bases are TGTGCCAGTAGTATAAGAGGGATTGGCTACACCTTC.

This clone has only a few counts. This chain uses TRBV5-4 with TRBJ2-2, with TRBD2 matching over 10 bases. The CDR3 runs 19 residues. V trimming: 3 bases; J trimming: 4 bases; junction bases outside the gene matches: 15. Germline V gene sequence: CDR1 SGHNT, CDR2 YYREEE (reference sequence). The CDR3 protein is CASSYKSTAGGPSTGELFF. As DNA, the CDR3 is TGTGCCAGCAGCTATAAATCGACAGCGGGGGGGCCGTCCACCGGGGAGCTGTTTTTT.

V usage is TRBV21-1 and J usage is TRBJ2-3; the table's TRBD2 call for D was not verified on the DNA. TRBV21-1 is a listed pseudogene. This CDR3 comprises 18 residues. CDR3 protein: CASSKVRPGGVGTDTQYF. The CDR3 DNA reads TGTGCCAGCAGCAAAGTCCGCCCGGGGGGAGTCGGTACAGATACGCAGTATTTT.